Following are 21 T cell receptor beta chains from one sample sequenced in a study of cytomegalovirus exposure and HLA in healthy donors. Primers for the PCR totalled 60 Vbeta and 13 Jbeta. Measured with immunoSEQ multiplex PCR; TCRdb has only the in-frame clones, and not every one. This table lists more than 140,000 clones. What was sequenced was PBMCs. These TCRs come from a woman aged 18-35 years in good health and CMV-seronegative.

This chain connects TRBV6-1 to TRBJ1-5, with no clear D. The CDR3 has 13 amino acids. Germline V gene lookup returns CDR1 MNHNS and CDR2 SASEGT. Trimming pared 0 bases from V and 11 bases from J, leaving 11 bases between. CDR3 bases: TGTGCCAGCAGTGAAGCTCATACATCAGCCCAGCATTTT. Translated: CASSEAHTSAQHF.

This chain uses TRBV5-1 with TRBJ2-3; TRBD2 aligns across 10 bases. The length of the CDR3 is 16 residues. The V segment lost 1 base and the J segment 4 bases; nucleotides outside the gene matches: 6. The germline V gene has CDR1 SGHRS and CDR2 YFSETQ. The CDR3 spells CASSLRASGSPDTQYF. CDR3 nucleotides: TGCGCCAGCAGCTTGAGGGCTAGCGGGAGTCCAGATACGCAGTATTTT.

The rearrangement joins TRBV7-2 to TRBJ2-1; maybe TRBD2 (5 bases). V lost 1 base and J 9 bases, leaving 13 bases between the germline ends. Germline-derived CDR1 and CDR2 are SGHTA and FQGNSA. This CDR3 spans 14 amino acids. CDR3 nucleotide sequence: TGTGCCAGCAGCTTAGGGACTTGGACCAGTGAGCAGTTCTTC. It specifies CASSLGTWTSEQFF. The whole variable domain, filled in from reference TRBV7-2 and TRBJ2-1, reads GAGVSQSPSNKVTEKGKDVELRCDPISGHTALYWYRQSLGQGLEFLIYFQGNSAPDKSGLPSDRFSAERTGGSVSTLTIQRTQQEDSAVYLCASSLGTWTSEQFFGPGTRLTVL.

V and J are TRBV6-4 and TRBJ2-1; no definite D call. The V end lost 9 bases, the J end lost 8 bases, and 11 bases lay between the germline ends. The germline V gene has CDR1 MRHNA and CDR2 SNTAGT. The CDR3 contains 11 residues. Written as DNA, the CDR3 is TGTGCCAGAAGGATAGCCCATGAGCAGTTCTTC. Translating it yields CARRIAHEQFF.

The chain links TRBV5-1 to TRBJ1-2; tentative D call: TRBD1 (6 bases). Germline CDR1 and CDR2: SGHRS and YFSETQ. Trimming pared 4 bases from V and 5 bases from J, leaving 18 bases between. This CDR3 is built from 15 residues. This CDR3 is CASSLGGGLGYGYTF. As DNA, the CDR3 is TGCGCCAGCAGCCTGGGGGGGGGCCTTGGGTATGGCTACACCTTC.

The chain uses TRBV5-6 and TRBJ1-2; 10 bases match TRBD1. J was trimmed by 3 bases and V by 1 base; bases with no gene match: 6. CDR1 SGHDT and CDR2 YYEEEE come from the germline V gene. The CDR3 has 16 residues. The CDR3 nucleotides are TGTGCCAGCAGCTTGCGGACCGGGACAGGGGACTATGGCTACACCTTC. Translated: CASSLRTGTGDYGYTF.

The J gene is TRBJ1-1, the V gene TRBV4-3; D uncertain. Per germline, CDR1 LGHNA and CDR2 YSLEER. V was clipped by 0 bases and J by 0 bases, with 8 bases between them. The length of the CDR3 is 15 residues. CDR3 DNA: TGCGCCAGCAGCCAAGATGCGGGGATGAACACTGAAGCTTTCTTT. Translated: CASSQDAGMNTEAFF.

The J gene is TRBJ1-3, the V gene TRBV28, with TRBD1 matching 7 bases. Per the germline V gene, CDR1 is MDHEN and CDR2 is SYDVKM. CDR3 length equals 18 residues. The V and J ends lost 6 bases and 1 base, in that order; junction bases with no gene match: 15. DNA for the CDR3: TGTGCCAGCAGACCACACACAAACCGACAGGGATCTGGAAACACCATATATTTT. It yields the protein CASRPHTNRQGSGNTIYF.

J is TRBJ1-2 and V is TRBV7-9; possible D gene TRBD1, 5 bases. Germline V lookup: CDR1 SEHNR, CDR2 FQNEAQ (reference sequence). This CDR3 has 12 amino acids. V dropped 1 base and J dropped 7 bases, with 7 bases sitting between them. CDR3 residues: CASSLVGGGYTF. In DNA form, the CDR3 reads TGTGCCAGCAGCTTAGTGGGGGGTGGCTACACCTTC. Full variable domain (missing parts from reference TRBV7-9 and TRBJ1-2): DTGVSQNPRHKITKRGQNVTFRCDPISEHNRLYWYRQTLGQGPEFLTYFQNEAQLEKSRLLSDRFSAERPKGSFSTLEIQRTEQGDSAMYLCASSLVGGGYTFGSGTRLTVV.

Details on this clone: One junction end does not reproduce the germline sequence, and a read error may be involved. CDR3 protein: CASSEIGGGGRRF. Written as DNA, the CDR3 is TGTGCCAGCAGTGAAATAGGGGGTGGCGGGAGAAGGTTC. This chain links TRBV2 with TRBJ2-7, with D tentatively TRBD2 (7 bases). Per the germline V gene, CDR1 is SNHLY and CDR2 is FYNNEI. This CDR3 comprises 13 residues.

The chain has TRBV7-9 and TRBJ1-4; D possibly corresponds to TRBD1 (5 bases). CDR3 length: 14 residues. Germline V gene lookup returns CDR1 SEHNR and CDR2 FQNEAQ (reference sequence). The ends were cut back, 5 bases at V and 5 bases at J, with 12 bases in the middle. The CDR3 nucleotides are TGTGCCAGCAGCCGGCGGCAGGGCAATGAAAAACTGTTTTTT. It is translated as CASSRRQGNEKLFF.

The chain has TRBV7-9 and TRBJ2-3; D not certain. Trimming removed 5 bases at V and 2 bases at J, with 14 bases between. The CDR3 sequence is 15 residues long. Looked up from germline, CDR1 is SEHNR and CDR2 is FQNEAQ (reference sequence). The DNA of the CDR3 is TGTGCCAGCAGCCCATCCGGTTATTTCACAGATACGCAGTATTTT. Translated: CASSPSGYFTDTQYF.

This chain links TRBV6-1 with TRBJ2-3, with TRBD2 matching 7 bases. Germline V gene sequence: CDR1 MNHNS, CDR2 SASEGT. V gave up 1 base and J gave up 0 bases; unmatched junction bases: 4. The CDR3 consists of 16 residues. The chain's CDR3 is CASSEDSGLSTDTQYF. The CDR3, as DNA: TGTGCCAGCAGTGAAGATAGCGGGCTTAGCACAGATACGCAGTATTTT.

This chain links TRBV20-1 with TRBJ2-7, with 7 nucleotides matching TRBD1. The V gene's germline CDR1 is DFQATT and CDR2 SNEGSKA (reference sequence). Trimming removed 6 bases from V and 6 bases from J; junction bases left unmatched: 5. This CDR3 is 11 amino acids long. The CDR3 is CSARQGGEQYF. As DNA, the CDR3 is TGCAGTGCCAGACAGGGCGGCGAGCAGTACTTC.

Remarks on this clone: The junction differs from germline at one of its ends, possibly a read error. The V call is TRBV7-7, the J call TRBJ1-1; a possible D gene is TRBD1 (5 bases). This CDR3 contains 13 residues. The V gene's germline CDR1 is SSHAT and CDR2 FNYEAQ (reference sequence). DNA for the CDR3: TGTGCTAGCAGTCAGGACACCAACACTGAAGCTTTCTTT. It codes for CASSQDTNTEAFF.

V is TRBV9 and J is TRBJ2-3; 9 nucleotides align to TRBD2. The junction had 3 bases not matched to a gene; V was cut back by 2 bases and J by 2 bases. This CDR3 is built from 15 residues. From germline, CDR1 is SGDLS and CDR2 YYNGEE. CDR3: CASSVLAGSTDTQYF. The CDR3 DNA sequence: TGTGCCAGCAGCGTTCTAGCGGGATCCACAGATACGCAGTATTTT.

The chain employs TRBV5-6 and TRBJ2-3; D not certain. This CDR3 spans 12 amino acids. The V end was cut by 0 bases, the J end by 4 bases, with 3 bases between. The germline V gene encodes CDR1 SGHDT and CDR2 YYEEEE. For the CDR3, the DNA is TGTGCCAGCAGCTTGGGAGCAGATACGCAGTATTTT. It encodes CASSLGADTQYF.

V gene TRBV5-1 combines with J gene TRBJ1-1; a weak D match, TRBD1 (6 bases). Trimming took 4 bases from V and 5 from J, leaving 18 bases between them. This CDR3 is built from 15 residues. Germline V CDR1 and CDR2: SGHRS, YFSETQ. The CDR3 sequence: CASSREWGRGTEAFF. The CDR3 DNA sequence: TGCGCCAGCAGCCGAGAGTGGGGGCGAGGTACTGAAGCTTTCTTT.

The rearrangement uses TRBV5-6 and TRBJ1-2, with no clear D. Per the germline V gene, CDR1 is SGHDT and CDR2 is YYEEEE. CDR3 length equals 16 residues. Trimming removed 4 bases from V and 5 bases from J, with 21 bases in between. CDR3 residues: CASSRDSNAASYGYTF. The CDR3 nucleotides are TGTGCCAGCAGCCGCGACTCTAATGCGGCCTCATATGGCTACACCTTC. Variable domain in full (rest from reference TRBV5-6 and TRBJ1-2): DAGVTQSPTHLIKTRGQQVTLRCSPKSGHDTVSWYQQALGQGPQFIFQYYEEEERQRGNFPDRFSGHQFPNYSSELNVNALLLGDSALYLCASSRDSNAASYGYTFGSGTRLTVV.

This chain connects TRBV5-1 to TRBJ2-6, with TRBD1 matching 9 bases. The V and J ends lost 0 bases and 1 base, in that order; junction bases with no gene match: 5. Germline assignment: CDR1 SGHRS and CDR2 YFSETQ. The CDR3 is 18 residues long. The DNA for the CDR3 is TGCGCCAGCAGCTTGGAAGGGACAGGGTCGTCTGGGGCCAACGTCCTGACTTTC. Translating it yields CASSLEGTGSSGANVLTF.

V is TRBV6-6 and J is TRBJ1-4, with a tentative D call TRBD1 (5 bases). Germline lookup yields CDR1 MNHNY and CDR2 SVGAGI (reference sequence). Trimming left V 2 bases short and J 8 bases short, with 15 bases between. The CDR3 runs 15 residues. In DNA, the CDR3 is TGTGCCAGCAGTTACCTCGGGGACTATGTGGAAAAACTGTTTTTT. Translation gives CASSYLGDYVEKLFF.